The clone carrying this T cell receptor beta chain turned up a few times. Only in-frame clones appear in the TCRdb table, and some are missing; sequencing was by immunoSEQ multiplex PCR. This sample yields some 57,000 clones, of which roughly 80% are seen a single time; around 4% belongs to the top ten. The sample originates from a study of OX40 agonist ivuxolimab in advanced cancers. On the study more broadly: The diagnoses of dose-escalation patients were hepatocellular carcinoma, melanoma, renal cell or head and neck cancer.

CDR3 size: 15 residues. Looked up from germline, CDR1 is SGDLS and CDR2 is YYNGEE. Trimming pared 0 bases from V and 5 bases from J, leaving 14 bases between. Samples of blood were obtained at baseline, on cycle 4 day 1, and on cycle 7 day 1. This TCR came from an adult with an advanced solid tumor such as melanoma, head and neck, liver or kidney cancer. This specimen consisted of CD4+ or CD8+ T cells sorted from blood, obtained in a trial of the OX40 agonist ivuxolimab. V and J are TRBV9 and TRBJ1-1, with D unclear. The CDR3 nucleotides are TGTGCCAGCAGCGTAGATCTCAGTTTGGGTACTGAAGCTTTCTTT. Translation gives CASSVDLSLGTEAFF.